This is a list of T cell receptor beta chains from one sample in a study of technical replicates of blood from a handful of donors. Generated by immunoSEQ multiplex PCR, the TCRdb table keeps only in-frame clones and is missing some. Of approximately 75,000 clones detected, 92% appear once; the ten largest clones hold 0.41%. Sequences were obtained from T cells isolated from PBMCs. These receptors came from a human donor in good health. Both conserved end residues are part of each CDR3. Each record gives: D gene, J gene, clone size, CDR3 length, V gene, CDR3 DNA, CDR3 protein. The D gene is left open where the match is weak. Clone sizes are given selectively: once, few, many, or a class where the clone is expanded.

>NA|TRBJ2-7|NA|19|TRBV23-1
TGCGCCAGCAGTCTTACTCTTATTCCTGCAAGGGGTAATTTTTACGAGCAGTACTTC
CASSLTLIPARGNFYEQYF
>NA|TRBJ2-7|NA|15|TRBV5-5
TGTGCCAGCAGCTTCGGGAGCCAGACCCCCTACGAGCAGTACTTC
CASSFGSQTPYEQYF
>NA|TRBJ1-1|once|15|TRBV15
TGTGCCACCAGCAGAGTCTTGTCGGTAAACACTGAAGCTTTCTTT
CATSRVLSVNTEAFF
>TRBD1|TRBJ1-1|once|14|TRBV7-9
TGTGCCAGCAGCGAGACAGGGGTGAACACTGAAGCTTTCTTT
CASSETGVNTEAFF
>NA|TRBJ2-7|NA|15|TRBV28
TGTGCCAGCAGTTTATTGCGCGGCACCCCATACGAGCAGTACTTC
CASSLLRGTPYEQYF
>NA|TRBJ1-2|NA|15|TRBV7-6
TGTGCCAGCAGCTTAGCCCCTCAGGGTAACTATGGCTACACCTTC
CASSLAPQGNYGYTF
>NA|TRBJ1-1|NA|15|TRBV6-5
TGTGCCAGCAGTTACAATTTACAGGGAGACACTGAAGCTTTCTTT
CASSYNLQGDTEAFF
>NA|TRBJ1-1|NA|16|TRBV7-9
TGTGCCAGCAGCTCTAACAGGGCCCCGAGGGACACTGAAGCTTTCTTT
CASSSNRAPRDTEAFF
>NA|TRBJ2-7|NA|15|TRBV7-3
TGTGCCAGCAGCTTAGTAGGTGACTTAACCTACGAGCAGTACTTC
CASSLVGDLTYEQYF
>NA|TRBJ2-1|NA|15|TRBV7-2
TGTGCCAGCAGCTTAGTGTTTACTACCCTCAATGAGCAGTTCTTC
CASSLVFTTLNEQFF
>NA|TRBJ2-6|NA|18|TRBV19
TGTGCCAGTAGTGCAAAGCGGCAATCACAAAGTCGGGCCAACGTCCTGACTTTC
CASSAKRQSQSRANVLTF
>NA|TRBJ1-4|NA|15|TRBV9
TGTGCCAGCAGCCAACAGGGACATGGGCGTGAAAAACTGTTTTTT
CASSQQGHGREKLFF
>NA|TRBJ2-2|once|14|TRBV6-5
TGTGCCAGCTGTTTGGGAGCGGGCACCGGGGAGCTGTTTTTT
CASCLGAGTGELFF
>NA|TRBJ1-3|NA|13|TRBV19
TGTGCCAGTAGATTCGGCTCTGGAAACACCATATATTTT
CASRFGSGNTIYF
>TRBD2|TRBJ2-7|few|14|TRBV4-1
TGCGCCAGCAGACGAACTAGCGCATCCTACGAGCAGTACTTC
CASRRTSASYEQYF
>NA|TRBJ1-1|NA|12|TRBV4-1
TGCGCCAGCAGCCGAGGGGGAACTGAAGCTTTCTTT
CASSRGGTEAFF
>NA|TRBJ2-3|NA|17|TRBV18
TGTGCCAGCTCACCACTCTTTGGGGCAGGGGGCACAGATACGCAGTATTTT
CASSPLFGAGGTDTQYF
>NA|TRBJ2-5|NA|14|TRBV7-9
TGTGCCAGCAGCTTAGCGGGGGGCCAAGAGACCCAGTACTTC
CASSLAGGQETQYF
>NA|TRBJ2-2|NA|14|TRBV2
TGTGCCAGCAACCCTGAGGCGAACACCGGGGAGCTGTTTTTT
CASNPEANTGELFF
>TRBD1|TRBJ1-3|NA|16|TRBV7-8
TGTGCCAGCAGCTCCGGGACAGAGAACTCTGGAAACACCATATATTTT
CASSSGTENSGNTIYF
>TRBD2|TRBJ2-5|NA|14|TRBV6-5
TGTGCCAGCAGGCCCAGCGGGACGACAAAGACCCAGTACTTC
CASRPSGTTKTQYF
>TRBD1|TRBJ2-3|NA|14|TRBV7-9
TGTGCCAGCAGGGGACAGTTTAGCACAGATACGCAGTATTTT
CASRGQFSTDTQYF
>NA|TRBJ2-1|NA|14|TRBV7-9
TGTGCCAGCAGCTTTAGCGGACACGGCAATGAGCAGTTCTTC
CASSFSGHGNEQFF
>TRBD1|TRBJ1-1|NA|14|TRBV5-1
TGCGCCAGCAGCACGGGACAGGAGAACACTGAAGCTTTCTTT
CASSTGQENTEAFF
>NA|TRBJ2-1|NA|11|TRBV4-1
TGCGCCAGCAGCCGTCGGAATGAGCAGTTCTTC
CASSRRNEQFF
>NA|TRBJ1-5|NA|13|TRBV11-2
TGTGCCAGCAGCGTTACAGGGAATCAGCCCCAGCATTTT
CASSVTGNQPQHF